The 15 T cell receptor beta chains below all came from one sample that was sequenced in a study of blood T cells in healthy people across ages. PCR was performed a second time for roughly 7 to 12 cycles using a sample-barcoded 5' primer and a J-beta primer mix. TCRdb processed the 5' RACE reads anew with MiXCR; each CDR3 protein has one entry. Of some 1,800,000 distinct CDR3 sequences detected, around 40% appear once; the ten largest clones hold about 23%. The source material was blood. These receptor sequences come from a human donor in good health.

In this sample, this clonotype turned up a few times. In nucleotides, the CDR3 is TGTGCCAGCAGCCCCCCCTCTGTTACTGAGCAGTACTTC. Translating it yields CASSPPSVTEQYF. This chain links TRBV6-6 with TRBJ2-7; D unclear. CDR1 and CDR2 (germline): MNHNY, SVGAGI (reference sequence). Trimming took off 6 bases at V and 7 bases at J, with 16 bases between the two ends. This CDR3 spans 13 amino acids.

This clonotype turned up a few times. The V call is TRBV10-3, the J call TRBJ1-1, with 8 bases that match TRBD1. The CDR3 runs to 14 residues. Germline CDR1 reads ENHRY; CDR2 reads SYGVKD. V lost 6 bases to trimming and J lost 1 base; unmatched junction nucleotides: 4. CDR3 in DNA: TGTGCCATCAGGGAGGGACAGGAGAACACTGAAGCTTTCTTT. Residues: CAIREGQENTEAFF.

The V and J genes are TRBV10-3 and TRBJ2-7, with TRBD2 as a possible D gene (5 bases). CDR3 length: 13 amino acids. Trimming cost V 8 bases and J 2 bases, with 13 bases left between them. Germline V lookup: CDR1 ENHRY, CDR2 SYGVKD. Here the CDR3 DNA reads TGTGCCATCGGTGCGAGGGATACCTACGAGCAGTACTTC. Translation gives CAIGARDTYEQYF.

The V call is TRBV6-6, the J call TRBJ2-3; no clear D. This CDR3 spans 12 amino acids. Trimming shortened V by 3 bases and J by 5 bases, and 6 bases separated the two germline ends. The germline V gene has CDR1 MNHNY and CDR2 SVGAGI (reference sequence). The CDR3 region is CASSYYVDTQYF. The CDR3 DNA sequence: TGTGCCAGCAGTTATTATGTAGATACGCAGTATTTT.

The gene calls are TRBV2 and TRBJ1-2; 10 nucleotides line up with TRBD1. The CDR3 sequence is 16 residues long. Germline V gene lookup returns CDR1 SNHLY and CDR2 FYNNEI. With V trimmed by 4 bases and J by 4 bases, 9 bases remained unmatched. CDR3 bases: TGTGCCAGCAGTGGAGGCTGGACAGGGGGGATCTATGGCTACACCTTC. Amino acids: CASSGGWTGGIYGYTF.

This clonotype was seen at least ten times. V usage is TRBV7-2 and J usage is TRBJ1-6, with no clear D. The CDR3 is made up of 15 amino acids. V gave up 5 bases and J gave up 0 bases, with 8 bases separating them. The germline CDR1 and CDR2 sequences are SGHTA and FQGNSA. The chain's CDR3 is CASSVVVSYNSPLHF. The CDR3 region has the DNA TGTGCCAGCAGCGTAGTGGTCTCCTATAATTCACCCCTCCACTTT.

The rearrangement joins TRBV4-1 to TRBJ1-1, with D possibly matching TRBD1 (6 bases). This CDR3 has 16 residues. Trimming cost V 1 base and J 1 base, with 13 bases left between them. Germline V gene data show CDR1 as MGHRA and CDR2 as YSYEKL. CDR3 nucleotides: TGCGCCAGCAGCCAAGGGCCGGGACACACGAACACTGAAGCTTTCTTT. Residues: CASSQGPGHTNTEAFF.

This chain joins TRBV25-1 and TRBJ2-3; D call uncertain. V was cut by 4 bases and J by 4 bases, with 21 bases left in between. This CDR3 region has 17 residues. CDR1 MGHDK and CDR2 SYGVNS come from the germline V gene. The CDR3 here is CASSGRRRPAVADTQYF. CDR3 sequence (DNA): TGTGCCAGCAGTGGGCGAAGAAGACCGGCAGTTGCAGATACGCAGTATTTT.

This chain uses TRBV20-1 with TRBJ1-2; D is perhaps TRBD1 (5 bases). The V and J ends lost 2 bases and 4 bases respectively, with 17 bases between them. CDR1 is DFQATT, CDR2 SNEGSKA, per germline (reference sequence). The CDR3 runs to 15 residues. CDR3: CSARIPRAGFYGYTF. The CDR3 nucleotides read TGCAGTGCTAGAATCCCCAGGGCCGGGTTCTATGGCTACACCTTC.

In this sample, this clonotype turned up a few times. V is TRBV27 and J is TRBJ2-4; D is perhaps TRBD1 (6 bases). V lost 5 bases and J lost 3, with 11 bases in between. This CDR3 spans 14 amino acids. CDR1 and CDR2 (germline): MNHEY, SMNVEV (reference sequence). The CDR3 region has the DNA TGTGCCAGCAGTCCCGGACAGCACAAAAACATTCAGTACTTC. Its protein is CASSPGQHKNIQYF.

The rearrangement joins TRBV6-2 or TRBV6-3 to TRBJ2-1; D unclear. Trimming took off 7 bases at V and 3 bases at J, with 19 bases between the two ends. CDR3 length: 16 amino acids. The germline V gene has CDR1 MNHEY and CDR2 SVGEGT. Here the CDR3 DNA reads TGTGCCAGCAACCCGGGCCAGACCGCGATCTACAATGAGCAGTTCTTC. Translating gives CASNPGQTAIYNEQFF.

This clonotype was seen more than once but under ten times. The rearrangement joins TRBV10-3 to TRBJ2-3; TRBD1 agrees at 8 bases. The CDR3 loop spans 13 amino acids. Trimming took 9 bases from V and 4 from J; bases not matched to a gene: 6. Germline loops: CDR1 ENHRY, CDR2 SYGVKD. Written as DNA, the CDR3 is TGTGCCATTGGACAGGGTCGGGCAGATACGCAGTATTTT. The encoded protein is CAIGQGRADTQYF.

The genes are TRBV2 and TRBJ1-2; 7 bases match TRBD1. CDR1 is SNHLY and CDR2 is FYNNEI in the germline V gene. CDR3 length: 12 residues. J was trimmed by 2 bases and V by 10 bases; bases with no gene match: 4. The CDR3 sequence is CAITGDNYGYTF. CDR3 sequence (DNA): TGTGCCATTACAGGGGACAACTATGGCTACACCTTC. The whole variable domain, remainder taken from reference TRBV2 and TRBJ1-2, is EPEVTQTPSHQVTQMGQEVILRCVPISNHLYFYWYRQILGQKVEFLVSFYNNEISEKSEIFDDQFSVERPDGSNFTLKIRSTKLEDSAMYFCAITGDNYGYTFGSGTRLTVV.

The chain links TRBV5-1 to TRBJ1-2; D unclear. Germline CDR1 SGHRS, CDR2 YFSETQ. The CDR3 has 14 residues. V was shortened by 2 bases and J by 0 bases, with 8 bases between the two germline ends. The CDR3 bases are TGCGCCAGCAGCTTTATGGTGACTAACTATGGCTACACCTTC. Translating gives CASSFMVTNYGYTF. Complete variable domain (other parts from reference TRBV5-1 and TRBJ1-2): KAGVTQTPRYLIKTRGQQVTLSCSPISGHRSVSWYQQTPGQGLQFLFEYFSETQRNKGNFPGRFSGRQFSNSRSEMNVSTLELGDSALYLCASSFMVTNYGYTFGSGTRLTVV.

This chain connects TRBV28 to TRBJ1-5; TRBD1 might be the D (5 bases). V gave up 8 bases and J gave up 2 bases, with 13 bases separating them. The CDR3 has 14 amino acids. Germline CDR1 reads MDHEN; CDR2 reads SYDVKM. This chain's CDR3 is CASGSEQGNQPQHF. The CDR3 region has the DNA TGTGCCAGCGGCAGCGAACAGGGCAATCAGCCCCAGCATTTT. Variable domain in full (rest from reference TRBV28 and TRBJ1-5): DVKVTQSSRYLVKRTGEKVFLECVQDMDHENMFWYRQDPGLGLRLIYFSYDVKMKEKGDIPEGYSVSREKKERFSLILESASTNQTSMYLCASGSEQGNQPQHFGDGTRLSIL.